This T cell receptor (beta chain) was observed in a study of blood T cell repertoires in COVID-19 (dated by TCRdb to the early 2020s). For the study in its entirety: The collaborator samples originated in the United States, Italy and Spain and spanned the acute and convalescent phases of COVID-19. Samples came from the ongoing ImmuneRACE study (first 160 participants) plus 1,254 subjects from 6 global collaborators. The sample metadata nearly always contained a de-identified subject ID, COVID-19 status, age in years and sex. Deeply sampled blood TCRbeta repertoires from subjects exposed to, actively infected with, or recovered from COVID-19 were included in the dataset. Where HLA class I and class II types were available, the types were taken from metadata supplied by the sample provider, not from assay-based typing. The repertoires were released in a freely available public database intended as a resource for research on the immune response to SARS-CoV-2. The prospective study material was composed of cDNA or gDNA derived from T cells, B-cell-depleted T cells, or PBMCs. On the study overall, not on this receptor specifically: Clinical and demographic metadata were provided uncurated, with the amount varying by source and participant.

TCRbeta CDR3 regions were amplified from genomic DNA using the immunoSEQ Assay, a bias-controlled multiplex PCR. The study's processing was this. Nucleated cell counts per sample were estimated from amplification of reference gene primers within the assay. To quantify the absolute abundance of each unique TCRbeta CDR3 rearrangement, sequence reads were collapsed and filtered. Productive Simpson clonality was computed per sample as the square root of Simpson's diversity index over productive rearrangements. What TCRdb holds here is the immuneACCESS table cut down to in-frame rearrangements. Part of the clones is not present; checked against another copy, under half of the missing clones reflect an unresolved V gene, and the others are unexplained. V and J calls and clone size come straight from that table; D and trimming were deduced from the DNA. This sample gives about 320,000 clones in total; 85% of them show up just once. The leading ten clones occupy under 2% of the sample.

Spanning cysteine to phenylalanine, the CDR3 consists of 18 amino acids. Of all the DNA, just the CDR3 is kept, 54 bases in frame from base 1. CDR1 SGDLS and CDR2 YYNGEE were looked up in the germline V gene. At the junction V is shortened by 2 bases and J by 0 bases; bases outside the gene matches: 8. As to this clone: Its antigen remains unidentified. Base qualities are missing; no much larger clone stands one base away.

Participants in the prospective study were enrolled through a virtual design, were aged about 18 to 100 years, and lived in 24 United States geographic areas. In the prospective study, participants were assigned to cohorts based on the clinical history participants reported in a screening survey and a study questionnaire. A participant counted as exposed if, within 2 weeks of entering the study, that participant had been in contact with someone who had a PCR-confirmed or clinician-diagnosed COVID-19 case. Mobile phlebotomists in the prospective study collected whole blood, serum and a nasopharyngeal or oropharyngeal swab from every participant. Additional blood draws and questionnaires over a 2-month period could optionally be provided by prospective study participants. Before DNA extraction, prospective study blood samples were shipped either frozen or at room temperature.

The sequence is built from TRBV9 and TRBJ2-3, with TRBD2 identical over 11 junction bases. The origin of this receptor is a woman in her 30s who had been exposed to COVID-19. Sequencing used PBMCs or T cells enriched from blood (not recorded which). The DNA sequence is as follows: TGTGCCAGCAGCGTTTGGTCCCTAGCGGGGGGTAGCACAGATACGCAGTATTTT. This translates into CASSVWSLAGGSTDTQYF.